The subject of this entry is one TCR beta chain. Here immunoSEQ multiplex PCR was the method, and the copy in TCRdb shows in-frame clones only, minus some. The sample lists about 38,000 clones, 70% to 90% occurring once. The record originates from a study of blood T cell repertoires in COVID-19. At the level of the study: Whether acute or convalescent, the COVID-19 samples came from the United States, Italy and Spain.

The CDR3 runs 15 residues. Germline CDR1 and CDR2: LNHDA and SQIVND (reference sequence). With V trimmed by 5 bases and J by 1 base, 3 bases remained unmatched. The sample taken for sequencing was peripheral blood. The receptor comes from a man aged 50 to 59 with active COVID-19. The V and J genes are TRBV19 and TRBJ2-3; 10 bases fit TRBD1. In DNA, the CDR3 is TGTGCCAGTAGTCAAGGGACAGGGGGCACAGATACGCAGTATTTT. It yields the protein CASSQGTGGTDTQYF.